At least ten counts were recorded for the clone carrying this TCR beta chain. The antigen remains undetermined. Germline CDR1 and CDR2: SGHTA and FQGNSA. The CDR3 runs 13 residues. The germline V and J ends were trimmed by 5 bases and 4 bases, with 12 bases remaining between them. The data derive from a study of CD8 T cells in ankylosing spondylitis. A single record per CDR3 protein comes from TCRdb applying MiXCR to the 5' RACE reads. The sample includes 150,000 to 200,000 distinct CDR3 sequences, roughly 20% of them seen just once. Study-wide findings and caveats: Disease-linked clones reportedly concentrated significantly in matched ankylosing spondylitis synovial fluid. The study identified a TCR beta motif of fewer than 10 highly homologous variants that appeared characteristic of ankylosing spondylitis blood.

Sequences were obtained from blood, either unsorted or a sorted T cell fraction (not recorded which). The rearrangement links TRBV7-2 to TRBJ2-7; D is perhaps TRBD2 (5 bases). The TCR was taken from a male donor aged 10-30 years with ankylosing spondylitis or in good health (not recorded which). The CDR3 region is CASSGRELYEQYF. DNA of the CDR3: TGTGCCAGCAGCGGACGGGAACTTTACGAGCAGTACTTC.